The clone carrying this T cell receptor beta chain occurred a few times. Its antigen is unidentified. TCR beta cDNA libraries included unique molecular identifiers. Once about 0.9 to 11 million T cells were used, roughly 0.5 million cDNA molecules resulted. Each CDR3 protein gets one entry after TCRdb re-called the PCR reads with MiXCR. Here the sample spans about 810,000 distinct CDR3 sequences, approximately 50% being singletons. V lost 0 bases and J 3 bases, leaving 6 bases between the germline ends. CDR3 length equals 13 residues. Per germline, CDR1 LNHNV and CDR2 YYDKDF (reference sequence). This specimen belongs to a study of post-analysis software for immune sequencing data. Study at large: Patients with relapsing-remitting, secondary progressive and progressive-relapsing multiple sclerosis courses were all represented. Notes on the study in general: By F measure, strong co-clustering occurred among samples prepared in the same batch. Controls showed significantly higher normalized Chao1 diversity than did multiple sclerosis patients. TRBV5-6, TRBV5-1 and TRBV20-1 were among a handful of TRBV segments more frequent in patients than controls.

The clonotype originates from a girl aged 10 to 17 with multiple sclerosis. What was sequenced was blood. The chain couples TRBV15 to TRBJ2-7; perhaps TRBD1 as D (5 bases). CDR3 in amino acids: CATSRDRVYEQYF. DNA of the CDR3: TGTGCCACCAGCAGAGACAGGGTCTACGAGCAGTACTTC.